Presented here are 9 T cell receptor beta chains from one specimen sequenced in a study of blood T cell repertoires in COVID-19. The method was immunoSEQ multiplex PCR; TCRdb's version includes in-frame clones alone and lacks a portion of them. The sample consists of around 200,000 clones, around 84% of them appearing once. Sequencing input: PBMCs or T cells enriched from blood (not recorded which). All receptors come from a woman younger than 45 who had recovered from COVID-19.

V is TRBV7-9 and J is TRBJ1-2, with 7 nucleotides matching TRBD1. The germline V gene encodes CDR1 SEHNR and CDR2 FQNEAQ (reference sequence). The CDR3 sequence is 14 residues long. Trimming removed 1 base from V and 1 base from J; junction bases left unmatched: 0. The DNA for the CDR3 is TGTGCCAGCAGCTTAGGACAGGGTAACTATGGCTACACCTTC. Its translation is CASSLGQGNYGYTF.

The V call is TRBV6-5, the J call TRBJ1-2; 8 bases fit TRBD1. The CDR3 is 14 amino acids. The germline V gene encodes CDR1 MNHEY and CDR2 SVGAGI. J gave up 0 bases and V 10 bases, and 7 bases lay outside the gene matches. The chain's CDR3 is CAIAGTGSNYGYTF. CDR3 coding DNA: TGTGCCATCGCCGGGACAGGCTCTAACTATGGCTACACCTTC.

The V and J genes are TRBV7-2 and TRBJ1-1; 9 nucleotides agree with TRBD1. CDR1 and CDR2 from the germline V gene are SGHTA and FQGNSA. This CDR3 is 14 amino acids long. The V and J ends lost 5 bases and 2 bases, in that order; junction bases with no gene match: 3. In DNA form, the CDR3 reads TGTGCCAGCAGCCCACAGGGGGCTAACACTGAAGCTTTCTTT. As protein: CASSPQGANTEAFF. Complete variable domain (other parts from reference TRBV7-2 and TRBJ1-1): GAGVSQSPSNKVTEKGKDVELRCDPISGHTALYWYRQSLGQGLEFLIYFQGNSAPDKSGLPSDRFSAERTGGSVSTLTIQRTQQEDSAVYLCASSPQGANTEAFFGQGTRLTVV.

This clone was found a few times. The V and J genes are TRBV5-1 and TRBJ2-5; D unclear. Germline CDR1 SGHRS, CDR2 YFSETQ. Trimming removed 0 bases at V and 5 bases at J, with 8 bases between. The CDR3 contains 13 residues. The CDR3, as DNA: TGCGCCAGCAGCTTGGACAGACCCGAGACCCAGTACTTC. Its translation is CASSLDRPETQYF.

The chain is built from TRBV9 and TRBJ2-7; D not certain. V was clipped by 4 bases and J by 3 bases, with 14 bases between them. CDR3 length: 14 amino acids. Germline CDR1 is SGDLS and CDR2 is YYNGEE. In nucleotides, the CDR3 is TGTGCCAGCAGCACCGGCGGTATTGGCTACGAGCAGTACTTC. It specifies CASSTGGIGYEQYF.

The V and J genes are TRBV7-3 and TRBJ2-7; D might be TRBD1 (6 bases). V was trimmed by 5 bases and J by 6 bases, leaving 20 bases between them. The CDR3 runs to 15 residues. Germline CDR1 SGHTA, CDR2 FQGTGA. The CDR3 protein is CASSIDGDIPREQYF. The CDR3 DNA reads as TGTGCCAGCAGCATCGACGGGGACATCCCACGCGAGCAGTACTTC.

This chain joins TRBV5-4 and TRBJ2-1; 7 bases align to TRBD2. Germline CDR1 SGHNT, CDR2 YYREEE (reference sequence). CDR3 length equals 15 residues. V was pared by 3 bases and J by 5 bases, with 8 bases of the junction left unmatched. The CDR3 is CASSSRGGGNNEQFF. The CDR3 DNA sequence: TGTGCCAGCAGCTCCCGCGGGGGTGGGAACAATGAGCAGTTCTTC.

The chain uses TRBV30 and TRBJ2-1, with 12 bases fitting TRBD2. V lost 3 bases to trimming and J lost 10 bases; unmatched junction nucleotides: 16. Germline assignment: CDR1 GTSNPN and CDR2 SVGIG (reference sequence). The CDR3 has 17 residues. CDR3 protein: CAWRGLAGGPRGVEQFF. CDR3 bases: TGTGCCTGGAGGGGCCTAGCGGGAGGGCCGAGGGGGGTGGAGCAGTTCTTC. The variable domain in full, completed from reference TRBV30 and TRBJ2-1, reads SQTIHQWPATLVQPVGSPLSLECTVEGTSNPNLYWYRQAAGRGLQLLFYSVGIGQISSEVPQNLSASRPQDRQFILSSKKLLLSDSGFYLCAWRGLAGGPRGVEQFFGPGTRLTVL.

J is TRBJ2-2 and V is TRBV30, with 8 bases fitting TRBD1. V lost 2 bases, J lost 7 bases, and 9 bases stayed unmatched. The CDR3 loop spans 15 amino acids. Germline-derived CDR1 and CDR2 are GTSNPN and SVGIG (reference sequence). The CDR3 DNA reads as TGTGCCTGGAGTCCCGGACAGGGAGGCAGCGGGGAGCTGTTTTTT. Encoded protein: CAWSPGQGGSGELFF.